A single TCR beta chain is shown here with its context. Its antigen remains unidentified. The data belong to a study of beta chain features in type 1 diabetes. Background on the study: Over all samples combined, some 110 million sorted cells were examined. Study-wide points: Type 1 diabetes patients had TCRB CDR3s that were shorter (moderately but significantly so) in all four CD4+ subsets.

The whole isolated RNA underwent reverse transcription, so sequencing captured expressed TCRB transcripts. TCRdb's table, derived via immunoSEQ multiplex PCR, lists solely in-frame clones and lacks some. The data show hundreds of thousands of clones, 15% to 17% seen once. Material for sequencing was naive CD4+ T cells from blood. This clonotype originated in a man aged 18 to 35 in good health.

CDR3 residues: CASRDIGLSYGYTF. The DNA of the CDR3 is TGTGCCAGTCGGGATATCGGGCTATCCTATGGCTACACCTTC. The J gene is TRBJ1-2, the V gene TRBV19; D uncertain. There are 14 residues in the CDR3. From germline, CDR1 is LNHDA and CDR2 SQIVND (reference sequence). V was clipped by 8 bases and J by 4 bases, with 17 bases between them.